The 10 T cell receptor beta chains below were found in one sample sequenced in a study of blood T cell repertoires in COVID-19. The data were produced by immunoSEQ multiplex PCR, yet TCRdb's version contains in-frame clones alone and is incomplete. The sample shows approximately 65,000 clones, 80% to 90% of them seen only once. The specimen sequenced was peripheral blood. The receptors derive from a man at least 80 years old with acute or convalescent COVID-19.

The chain joins TRBV19 to TRBJ2-3; the match to TRBD2 covers 9 bases. With 3 bases clipped from V and 2 bases from J, the junction kept 6 bases outside the gene matches. From germline, CDR1 is LNHDA and CDR2 SQIVND (reference sequence). The CDR3 spans 16 residues. The CDR3: CASSIRSSGNTDTQYF. For the CDR3, the DNA is TGTGCCAGTAGTATTAGGTCTAGCGGGAACACAGATACGCAGTATTTT.

This clone was seen a few times. The V gene is TRBV7-9, the J gene TRBJ1-1, with a tentative D call TRBD1 (5 bases). The V gene lost 2 bases and the J gene lost 6 bases, with 10 bases spanning the gap. The CDR3 consists of 13 residues. The V gene's germline CDR1 is SEHNR and CDR2 FQNEAQ (reference sequence). CDR3 nucleotide sequence: TGTGCCAGCAGCTTACAGGGCTGGGCTGAAGCTTTCTTT. This gives the protein CASSLQGWAEAFF.

J is TRBJ1-2 and V is TRBV18; D call uncertain. With 5 bases removed from V and 8 bases from J, the gap between germline ends came to 15 bases. CDR3 size: 13 residues. Germline V gene data show CDR1 as KGHSH and CDR2 as LQKENI. The chain's CDR3 is CASSIAGMEGYTF. The CDR3 DNA follows: TGTGCCAGCTCAATCGCGGGGATGGAGGGCTACACCTTC.

The rearrangement joins TRBV6-5 to TRBJ2-7; D may be TRBD1 (6 bases). Germline V gene lookup returns CDR1 MNHEY and CDR2 SVGAGI. The CDR3 length is 14 residues. The germline V and J ends were trimmed by 7 bases and 7 bases, with 20 bases remaining between them. The chain's CDR3 is CASTPETGFGEQYF. In DNA form, the CDR3 reads TGTGCCAGCACCCCCGAGACAGGCTTTGGAGAGCAGTACTTC.

The genes are TRBV24-1 and TRBJ1-5; TRBD1 is a possible D gene (6 bases). The CDR3 runs 14 residues. Deletions cut 8 bases from V and 3 bases from J, with 13 bases between. Germline CDR1 is KGHDR and CDR2 is SFDVKD. CDR3 loop: CATTKTGPNQPQHF. CDR3 nucleotide sequence: TGTGCCACCACTAAGACAGGCCCCAATCAGCCCCAGCATTTT.

This clone was observed a few times. The chain combines TRBV30 with TRBJ2-7, with unresolved D. Trimming cost V 8 bases and J 1 base, with 15 bases left between them. The germline gives CDR1 GTSNPN, CDR2 SVGIG (reference sequence). This CDR3 region has 13 residues. The CDR3 DNA reads TGTGCCCGTCGAAATACCGGGTCCTACGAGCAGTACTTC. This gives the protein CARRNTGSYEQYF. Filled out from reference TRBV30 and TRBJ2-7, the complete variable domain reads SQTIHQWPATLVQPVGSPLSLECTVEGTSNPNLYWYRQAAGRGLQLLFYSVGIGQISSEVPQNLSASRPQDRQFILSSKKLLLSDSGFYLCARRNTGSYEQYFGPGTRLTVT.

This clone has just a few counts. The J gene is TRBJ2-3, the V gene TRBV13, with 8 bases fitting TRBD1. The length of the CDR3 is 17 residues. V shed 1 base and J 5 bases; nucleotides not matched to a gene: 11. Per the germline V gene, CDR1 is PRHDT and CDR2 is FYEKMQ (reference sequence). The CDR3: CASSLVGKRRGQDTQYF. CDR3 nucleotides: TGTGCCAGCAGCTTAGTCGGTAAGCGCAGGGGGCAAGATACGCAGTATTTT.

V gene TRBV11-2 combines with J gene TRBJ2-2; 11 bases align to TRBD2. With 2 bases clipped from V and 5 bases from J, the junction kept 4 bases outside the gene matches. CDR1 and CDR2 (germline): SGHAT, FQNNGV. There are 16 residues in the CDR3. CDR3 nucleotide sequence: TGTGCCAGCAGCTTATCTTGGACTAGCGGGACCGGGGAGCTGTTTTTT. The encoded protein is CASSLSWTSGTGELFF.

The CDR3 coding sequence is TGCAGCGCCCTGCCGGTGAACTCTGGAAACACCATATATTTT. This translates into CSALPVNSGNTIYF. V usage is TRBV29-1 and J usage is TRBJ1-3; D gene unclear. Per the germline V gene, CDR1 is SQVTM and CDR2 is ANQGSEA. V was pared by 7 bases and J by 0 bases, with 13 bases between. This CDR3 is built from 14 residues.

V gene TRBV6-4 combines with J gene TRBJ2-3; maybe TRBD1 (6 bases). V shed 2 bases and J shed 3 bases, with 15 bases lying between them. Germline lookup yields CDR1 MRHNA and CDR2 SNTAGT. There are 16 residues in the CDR3. CDR3 coding DNA: TGTGCCAGCAGTGACACGGGACAACCCGGAACAGATACGCAGTATTTT. This codes for CASSDTGQPGTDTQYF.